This T cell receptor (beta chain) was documented in a study of memory CD4+ T cells and cytomegalovirus serostatus. Profiled with immunoSEQ multiplex PCR; TCRdb holds only in-frame clones, not every one. The data hold under 75,000 clones, with roughly 75% observed a single time. The length of the CDR3 is 16 residues. Germline lookup yields CDR1 SGHVS and CDR2 FQNEAQ. The J segment lost 2 bases and the V segment lost 3 bases, leaving 8 bases of the junction unmatched. The sort gate was single viable CD3+CD4+CD8-CD45RO+ cells for memory CD4+ T cells. The genes are TRBV7-8 and TRBJ2-7, with TRBD1 matching 9 bases. The sequencing sample was made of memory CD4+ T cells from blood. This clonotype was sampled from an adult in good health and CMV-seronegative. Some clones in this sample may be carry-over from other donors' samples. The CDR3 reads CASSFLQGAGPYEQYF. For the CDR3, the DNA is TGTGCCAGCAGCTTCCTACAGGGGGCGGGCCCCTACGAGCAGTACTTC.